Below are 20 T cell receptor beta chains sequenced from a single sample in a study of neurological immune-mediated disorders. TCRdb called the 5' RACE reads again in MiXCR, with one record for every CDR3 protein. This table holds about 74,000 distinct CDR3 sequences, around 5% found once. The sequenced sample was PBMCs. These TCRs come from a man between 18 and 29 years old with multiple sclerosis.

Written as DNA, the CDR3 is TGTGCCAGCAGCTTGGCCAGGGTAGGATATGGCTACACCTTC. Protein sequence: CASSLARVGYGYTF. This sequence joins TRBV11-2 and TRBJ1-2; D may be TRBD1 (5 bases). Trimming cost V 3 bases and J 5 bases, with 13 bases left between them. Germline CDR1 is SGHAT and CDR2 is FQNNGV. CDR3 length equals 14 residues.

This clonotype showed up just a few times. A read error is possible here, since a much larger clone lies one base away. The chain joins TRBV28 to TRBJ2-2; TRBD2 might be the D (5 bases). The CDR3 has 13 residues. The V gene's germline CDR1 is MDHEN and CDR2 SYDVKM. The CDR3: CASSLKLAGEPFF. The CDR3 nucleotides read TGTGCCAGCAGTTTAAAATTAGCCGGGGAGCCGTTTTTT. Full variable domain (outside the CDR3, taken from reference TRBV28 and TRBJ2-2): DVKVTQSSRYLVKRTGEKVFLECVQDMDHENMFWYRQDPGLGLRLIYFSYDVKMKEKGDIPEGYSVSREKKERFSLILESASTNQTSMYLCASSLKLAGEPFFGEGSRLTVL.

This clonotype showed up many times. The chain recombines TRBV5-1 with TRBJ2-3, with 7 bases identical to TRBD2. The CDR3 is made up of 16 amino acids. In germline, CDR1 is SGHRS, CDR2 YFSETQ. The J segment lost 4 bases and the V segment lost 1 base, leaving 9 bases of the junction unmatched. CDR3 region: CASSLPREEGSDTQYF. Written as DNA, the CDR3 is TGCGCCAGCAGCTTGCCTCGGGAGGAGGGCTCAGATACGCAGTATTTT.

The chain combines TRBV12-3 or TRBV12-4 with TRBJ2-7; D is undetermined. The V end lost 4 bases, the J end lost 7 bases, and 17 bases lay between the germline ends. This CDR3 is built from 14 residues. The CDR3: CASSSLERAQEQYF. CDR3 coding DNA: TGTGCCAGCAGTTCCTTGGAAAGGGCCCAAGAGCAGTACTTC.

This clonotype was observed at least ten times. This chain connects TRBV20-1 to TRBJ2-1; D perhaps matches TRBD2 (6 bases). V was trimmed by 5 bases and J by 1 base, leaving 12 bases between them. This CDR3 spans 14 amino acids. Germline CDR1 and CDR2: DFQATT and SNEGSKA (reference sequence). The CDR3 DNA reads as TGCAGTGCTCCAGGGACTCCATCCTACAATGAGCAGTTCTTC. It yields the protein CSAPGTPSYNEQFF.

This clonotype has only a few counts. The genes are TRBV11-2 and TRBJ2-2, with D tentatively TRBD2 (6 bases). Trimming pared 4 bases from V and 5 bases from J, leaving 17 bases between. The CDR3 runs to 16 residues. Germline V gene data show CDR1 as SGHAT and CDR2 as FQNNGV. The CDR3 DNA reads as TGTGCCAGCAGCTGGACGGCGGGGAGAGGGACCGGGGAGCTGTTTTTT. It translates to CASSWTAGRGTGELFF.

There are many counts of this clonotype. This sequence joins TRBV3-1 and TRBJ1-5; unclear D gene. Germline CDR1 LGHDT, CDR2 YNNKEL (reference sequence). The CDR3 loop spans 15 amino acids. Between the trimmed V and J ends, which lost 1 base and 0 bases, there was a span of 7 bases. CDR3 nucleotide sequence: TGTGCCAGCAGCCAAGTCGGAGGTAGCAATCAGCCCCAGCATTTT. As protein: CASSQVGGSNQPQHF.

This clonotype has a count of ten or more. The rearrangement links TRBV12-3 or TRBV12-4 to TRBJ2-1; possibly TRBD1 for D (5 bases). This CDR3 comprises 16 residues. Trimming took off 4 bases at V and 3 bases at J, with 16 bases between the two ends. The CDR3 nucleotides are TGTGCCAGCAGTTCGCTAAGGGGCTTAAACTACAATGAGCAGTTCTTC. Encoded protein: CASSSLRGLNYNEQFF.

This clonotype was picked up many times. This chain joins TRBV5-1 and TRBJ2-1, with 10 bases that match TRBD2. The CDR3 has 14 amino acids. Germline loops: CDR1 SGHRS, CDR2 YFSETQ. The junction had 5 bases not matched to a gene; V was cut back by 5 bases and J by 6 bases. The CDR3 DNA is TGCGCCAGCAGGAATGAGCGGGGGGGCAATGAGCAGTTCTTC. It encodes CASRNERGGNEQFF.

This clonotype was counted ten times or more. The V call is TRBV9, the J call TRBJ1-1; TRBD1 might be the D (6 bases). Germline loops: CDR1 SGDLS, CDR2 YYNGEE. CDR3 length equals 14 residues. The V gene lost 0 bases and the J gene lost 10 bases, with 16 bases spanning the gap. Written as DNA, the CDR3 is TGTGCCAGCAGCGTAGGTGGGGGGACATTTGGAGCTTTCTTT. Protein: CASSVGGGTFGAFF.

This clonotype was counted at least ten times. This rearrangement joins TRBV6-2 or TRBV6-3 to TRBJ1-2; no firm D call. Trimming took off 8 bases at V and 8 bases at J, with 15 bases between the two ends. Per germline, CDR1 MNHEY and CDR2 SVGEGT. The CDR3 sequence is 12 residues long. The CDR3 reads CASEGDGRGYTF. CDR3 nucleotides: TGTGCCAGCGAAGGAGACGGACGAGGCTACACCTTC.

This clonotype was seen repeatedly, ten times or more. The gene calls are TRBV20-1 and TRBJ2-2, with TRBD2 identical over 9 bases. Per germline, CDR1 DFQATT and CDR2 SNEGSKA (reference sequence). This CDR3 contains 13 residues. The CDR3 nucleotides read TGCAGCGCCGGACTAGCGAGCACCGGGGAGCTGTTTTTT. Its protein is CSAGLASTGELFF.

This clonotype has at least ten counts. This chain joins TRBV10-3 and TRBJ1-1, with D uncertain. The germline gives CDR1 ENHRY, CDR2 SYGVKD. The CDR3 is 11 amino acids. V dropped 11 bases and J dropped 5 bases, with 12 bases sitting between them. The CDR3 loop is CASADGTEAFF. The CDR3 nucleotides read TGTGCCTCCGCGGACGGGACTGAAGCTTTCTTT.

Concerning this clonotype itself: This may be a read error, as it is one base from a much larger clone. The V gene is TRBV10-3, the J gene TRBJ2-5; the D gene is possibly TRBD2 (5 bases). From germline, CDR1 is ENHRY and CDR2 SYGVKD. With 4 bases removed from V and 2 bases from J, the gap between germline ends came to 8 bases. The CDR3 runs 13 residues. CDR3 amino acids: CAISAGKQETQYF. Written as DNA, the CDR3 is TGTGCCATCAGTGCGGGAAAGCAAGAGACCCAGTACTTC.

This clonotype has a count of ten or more. J is TRBJ2-7 and V is TRBV7-2, with 13 bases matching TRBD2. J was trimmed by 2 bases and V by 1 base; bases with no gene match: 2. The CDR3 is 16 residues long. Germline V gene sequence: CDR1 SGHTA, CDR2 FQGNSA. The DNA of the CDR3 is TGTGCCAGCAGCTTAGGGACTAGCGGGAGTGCCTACGAGCAGTACTTC. Translating it yields CASSLGTSGSAYEQYF.

This clonotype was observed many times. The chain carries TRBV7-2 and TRBJ1-5; D remains unclear. Trimming pared 6 bases from V and 0 bases from J, leaving 12 bases between. Germline CDR1 SGHTA, CDR2 FQGNSA. CDR3 length equals 15 residues. CDR3 DNA: TGTGCCAGCAGATCCGGGTCAAATAGCAATCAGCCCCAGCATTTT. It translates to CASRSGSNSNQPQHF.

This clonotype was counted many times. V gene TRBV3-1 combines with J gene TRBJ2-7; D ambiguous. V gave up 0 bases and J gave up 4 bases, with 13 bases separating them. Germline values: CDR1 LGHDT, CDR2 YNNKEL (reference sequence). The CDR3 consists of 15 residues. In DNA form, the CDR3 reads TGTGCCAGCAGCCAAGAGACTGGGATGAGGTACGAGCAGTACTTC. Translated: CASSQETGMRYEQYF.

This clonotype was counted at least ten times. This chain connects TRBV5-1 to TRBJ2-3, with 10 positions matching TRBD2. Germline-derived CDR1 and CDR2 are SGHRS and YFSETQ. V lost 2 bases, J lost 0 bases, and 3 bases stayed unmatched. This CDR3 has 16 amino acids. DNA for the CDR3: TGCGCCAGCAGCTTTTCTAGCGGGGGAAGCACAGATACGCAGTATTTT. Protein sequence: CASSFSSGGSTDTQYF.

This clonotype was seen only a few times. This chain uses TRBV7-2 with TRBJ2-3; 7 bases agree with TRBD2. Germline trimming cut 1 base from V and 6 bases from J; bases unmatched to any gene: 7. Germline values: CDR1 SGHTA, CDR2 FQGNSA. The CDR3 spans 15 residues. The CDR3 loop is CASSLGGTSADTQYF. CDR3 nucleotide sequence: TGTGCCAGCAGCTTAGGGGGTACTAGCGCCGATACGCAGTATTTT.

At least ten counts were recorded for this clonotype. The rearrangement uses TRBV5-1 and TRBJ2-7, with unresolved D. The CDR3 runs 12 residues. Germline loops: CDR1 SGHRS, CDR2 YFSETQ. Trimming removed 7 bases from V and 0 bases from J, with 8 bases in between. The CDR3 protein is CASGVRSYEQYF. Written as DNA, the CDR3 is TGCGCCAGCGGTGTCCGCTCCTACGAGCAGTACTTC.